This record concerns one T cell receptor (beta chain) sequence. The data were produced by immunoSEQ multiplex PCR, yet TCRdb's version contains in-frame clones alone and is incomplete. Here the sample spans 6,000 to 8,500 clones, 60% to 75% being singletons. This specimen comes from a study of tumour-infiltrating T cells in Burkitt lymphoma. In the study overall: Survival, overall and progression-free, tracked with productive clonality.

CDR1 is MGHDK and CDR2 is SYGVNS in the germline V gene. The CDR3 has 14 residues. V lost 6 bases, J lost 2 bases, and 12 bases lay in between. Sequencing used tumor tissue. The rearrangement joins TRBV25-1 to TRBJ2-3, with D possibly TRBD2 on 5 matching bases. This sequence was found in a human donor with diffuse large B-cell lymphoma. CDR3 loop: CASRVRGYTDTQYF. The CDR3 DNA sequence: TGTGCCAGCAGAGTCAGAGGGTACACAGATACGCAGTATTTT.